This TCR beta chain was sequenced in a study of beta chain features in type 1 diabetes. Whole-study context: Healthy donors, compared against patients, showed similar age, gender and cell yields. Study-wide findings and caveats: The study found moderately but significantly shorter TCRB CDR3s in all four CD4+ subsets of Type 1 diabetes patients. The VDJ junctions of type 1 diabetes patients carried fewer insertions and more deletions.

V shed 6 bases and J 7 bases; nucleotides not matched to a gene: 13. Germline-derived CDR1 and CDR2 are SQVTM and ANQGSEA. The CDR3 consists of 14 residues. Notes on this clone: What it binds is unknown.

There was one heparinised blood draw per donor, averaging around 100 mL. CD4+ cells of the naive, central memory, regulatory and stem cell-like memory types were sorted via CD45RO/CCR7/CD25/CD127/CD95/CD27. Expressed TCRB transcripts were sequenced, since all the RNA that had been isolated was reverse transcribed. Generated by immunoSEQ multiplex PCR, the TCRdb table keeps only in-frame clones and is missing some. Among 300,000 to 450,000 clones listed, around 12% were seen once. The clonotype comes from a woman between 18 and 30 years old with type 1 diabetes. Sequenced material: naive CD4+ T cells from blood. The V and J genes are TRBV29-1 and TRBJ2-7; 9 nucleotides line up with TRBD1. The CDR3 spells CSVALTGGGAEQYF. In nucleotides, the CDR3 is TGCAGCGTAGCTTTGACAGGGGGGGGCGCAGAGCAGTACTTC.